One sample yielded the 6 T cell receptor beta chains listed below, sequenced in a study of PD-1 blockade in mismatch repair-deficient tumors. Time point in this sample: approximately 10-day in vitro stimulation with candidate neoantigen peptide 7. The table came from immunoSEQ multiplex PCR; TCRdb's copy has only in-frame clones and leaves some out. The table includes some 10,000 clones, over 80% detected once. No antigen is known for these receptors. The specimen comprised cells cultured in vitro, sampled from a patient treated with pembrolizumab. Every receptor here comes from an adult with mismatch repair-deficient cancer.

The J gene is TRBJ1-2, the V gene TRBV4-1, with 8 bases fitting TRBD1. This CDR3 has 16 amino acids. Germline trimming cut 1 base from V and 4 bases from J; bases unmatched to any gene: 8. Germline-derived CDR1 and CDR2 are MGHRA and YSYEKL. CDR3 DNA sequence: TGCGCCAGCAGCCAAGTGTCGGGACAGGCTGGCTATGGCTACACCTTC. This encodes CASSQVSGQAGYGYTF.

V is TRBV6-1 and J is TRBJ2-7; the match to TRBD2 covers 9 bases. J lost 6 bases, V lost 4 bases, and 7 bases had no gene match. Germline V gives CDR1 MNHNS, CDR2 SASEGT. This CDR3 has 14 amino acids. The CDR3 sequence is CASSAVLAGLEQYF. CDR3 DNA: TGTGCCAGCAGTGCGGTTCTAGCGGGACTCGAGCAGTACTTC.

The chain is built from TRBV5-5 and TRBJ2-5, with D possibly TRBD2 on 5 matching bases. Trimming stripped 4 bases from V and 5 bases from J, with 15 bases between. Per the germline V gene, CDR1 is SGHKS and CDR2 is YYEKEE (reference sequence). This CDR3 is built from 14 residues. CDR3: CASSRSVDRETQYF. Written as DNA, the CDR3 is TGTGCCAGCAGCCGTAGCGTCGACCGGGAGACCCAGTACTTC.

This clone was seen a single time. The gene calls are TRBV5-1 and TRBJ2-7; the D gene is possibly TRBD1 (6 bases). Germline V gives CDR1 SGHRS, CDR2 YFSETQ. This CDR3 is 13 amino acids long. Between the trimmed V and J ends, which lost 0 bases and 6 bases, there was a span of 10 bases. In DNA form, the CDR3 reads TGCGCCAGCAGCTTGGATACGACAGGCGAGCAGTACTTC. Its protein product is CASSLDTTGEQYF.

J is TRBJ2-2 and V is TRBV7-9; 7 bases match TRBD1. Trimming removed 5 bases from V and 1 base from J; junction bases left unmatched: 4. CDR1 and CDR2 from the germline V gene are SEHNR and FQNEAQ (reference sequence). This CDR3 contains 15 residues. Written as DNA, the CDR3 is TGTGCCAGCAGCACCGGGACAGAGAACACCGGGGAGCTGTTTTTT. Translating it yields CASSTGTENTGELFF.

This chain joins TRBV6-1 and TRBJ2-7, with 9 positions matching TRBD2. V lost 4 bases to trimming and J lost 0 bases; unmatched junction nucleotides: 10. This CDR3 contains 17 residues. Germline CDR1 is MNHNS and CDR2 is SASEGT. Here the CDR3 reads CASSGSVAGVRSYEQYF. DNA of the CDR3: TGTGCCAGCAGTGGGTCCGTAGCGGGAGTACGCTCCTACGAGCAGTACTTC.